The clone carrying this TCR beta chain was counted a few times. The target antigen is unknown. This specimen belongs to a study of T cells after yellow fever vaccination. General study points: Abundant contaminating clonotypes from the bulk population could appear in FACS-sorted repertoires.

This CDR3 region has 14 residues. Germline V gives CDR1 MGHDK, CDR2 SYGVNS. V was pared by 6 bases and J by 2 bases, with 12 bases between. In making TCR cDNA, 5'RACE template switching added a universal primer site and UMIs to it. TCRdb passed the 5' RACE reads through MiXCR, listing each CDR3 protein once. The table lists hundreds of thousands of distinct CDR3 sequences, roughly 6.2% of them singletons. Sample: PBMCs, taken 5 days after the yellow fever booster vaccination. The V call is TRBV25-1, the J call TRBJ2-3; D might be TRBD1 or TRBD2, each matching 5 bases. The TCR sequence derives from a man younger than 45 who received the YFV17D yellow fever vaccine. The CDR3 here is CASRGRVHTDTQYF. DNA for the CDR3: TGTGCCAGCAGGGGACGGGTTCACACAGATACGCAGTATTTT.